The table lists the clone carrying this TCR beta chain with a few counts. The data are from a study of regulatory T cells in long-lasting Graves disease. iRepertoire HTBI primers and Arm-PCR of CDR3 regions built TCR beta libraries. TCRdb independently ran MiXCR on the multiplex PCR reads; one entry per CDR3 protein. The table lists about 430,000 distinct CDR3 sequences, about 15% of them singletons. Unmatched junction bases numbered 10, after V lost 5 bases and J lost 5 bases. Germline lookup yields CDR1 SGHNT and CDR2 YENEEA. The CDR3 extends over 17 amino acids. This sample's time point: newly diagnosed GD, antithyroid drugs for less than 3 months. PBMCs provided the RNA from which the TCR library was made. These sequences were also reported in another study, on T cells in Graves' hyperthyroidism and ophthalmopathy.

The gene calls are TRBV11-3 and TRBJ1-4; 11 bases line up with TRBD1. Specimen: peripheral blood mononuclear cells (PBMCs), collected at new diagnosis, from a patient treated with antithyroid drugs. The source of this sequence is a woman aged 40-49 years with Graves disease. The CDR3 loop is CASSPRPGQGENEKLFF. The CDR3, as DNA: TGTGCCAGCAGCCCGCGGCCGGGACAGGGGGAAAATGAAAAACTGTTTTTT.